The sequence of this T cell receptor beta chain was determined in a study of blood T cell repertoires in COVID-19. On the study more broadly: The United States, Italy and Spain were the sources of the acute and convalescent COVID-19 samples. From T cells, B-cell-depleted T cells, or PBMCs came the material, which was cDNA or gDNA.

Per the original data handling: Estimated nucleated cell counts came from reference gene primer amplification. Clones were sequenced by immunoSEQ multiplex PCR, and TCRdb holds only the in-frame ones, with some missing. V and J calls and clone size follow that table, whereas D and trimming were derived from the DNA. The repertoire holds roughly 300,000 clones, about nine tenths seen once, with 6.8% in the top ten. Germline loops: CDR1 SEHNR, CDR2 FQNEAQ (reference sequence). Trimming removed 2 bases at V and 1 base at J, with 12 bases between. CDR3 length: 16 amino acids. This clonotype originated in a young woman with COVID-19, enrolled during active disease. This chain uses TRBV7-9 with TRBJ1-3; D is uncertain. The sequencing input was peripheral blood. The CDR3 protein is CASSLSGEGSGNTIYF. DNA for the CDR3: TGTGCCAGCAGCTTAAGCGGGGAAGGATCTGGAAACACCATATATTTT.